The next 31 T cell receptor beta chains were all read from a single sample in a study of blood T cell repertoires in COVID-19. This table comes from immunoSEQ multiplex PCR, and its TCRdb copy is limited to in-frame clones, with some not included. The table shows a few hundred thousand clones, with less than 90% occurring only once. Sequencing used peripheral blood. Receptor source: a man aged 55 to 70 who had recovered from COVID-19.

This clone has just a few counts. J is TRBJ2-1 and V is TRBV10-1, with 14 bases that match TRBD2. The CDR3 runs to 16 residues. Germline CDR1 reads WNHNN; CDR2 reads SYGVQD (reference sequence). V shed 2 bases, J shed 5 bases, and the junction held 2 bases outside the gene matches. This chain's CDR3 is CASSEMGLAGDNEQFF. The CDR3 DNA is TGCGCCAGCAGTGAGATGGGACTAGCGGGAGACAATGAGCAGTTCTTC.

V gene TRBV6-5 combines with J gene TRBJ2-7, with D uncertain. V shed 5 bases and J shed 0 bases, with 11 bases lying between them. Germline lookup yields CDR1 MNHEY and CDR2 SVGAGI. This CDR3 is 14 amino acids long. CDR3 sequence: CASSTSQSSYEQYF. The CDR3 DNA reads as TGTGCCAGCAGTACCTCACAAAGCTCCTACGAGCAGTACTTC.

The chain joins TRBV7-2 to TRBJ2-3; TRBD2 agrees at 14 bases. The CDR3 sequence is 18 residues long. V lost 5 bases and J lost 8; bases outside the gene matches: 15. The germline V gene encodes CDR1 SGHTA and CDR2 FQGNSA. The DNA of the CDR3 is TGTGCCAGCAGCCACGCGCGCCCAGGGACTAGCGGGAGAGGTACGCAGTATTTT. Translation gives CASSHARPGTSGRGTQYF.

This clone appeared a single time. This chain joins TRBV9 and TRBJ2-5; the match to TRBD1 covers 8 bases. Trimming took 1 base from V and 3 from J; bases not matched to a gene: 8. The CDR3 is made up of 16 amino acids. Germline CDR1 reads SGDLS; CDR2 reads YYNGEE. In nucleotides, the CDR3 is TGTGCCAGCAGCGTACTTGAGACAGGGGCTAAAGAGACCCAGTACTTC. It yields the protein CASSVLETGAKETQYF.

This clone was recorded once. The chain joins TRBV28 to TRBJ1-5; weak D call: TRBD1 (6 bases). The CDR3 runs 16 residues. Trimming took 6 bases from V and 0 from J, leaving 15 bases between them. In germline, CDR1 is MDHEN, CDR2 SYDVKM. CDR3: CASSQRGGVSNQPQHF. The CDR3 DNA reads as TGTGCCAGCAGCCAAAGGGGGGGTGTTAGCAATCAGCCCCAGCATTTT.

The chain couples TRBV5-6 to TRBJ2-2; 15 bases line up with TRBD2. From germline, CDR1 is SGHDT and CDR2 YYEEEE. The CDR3 is 17 amino acids. The V gene end was trimmed by 4 bases and the J gene end by 6 bases; junction bases not matched to a gene: 7. The CDR3 bases are TGTGCCAGCAGCCGGATGGGACTAGCGGGAGGCTCCGGGGAGCTGTTTTTT. Encoded protein: CASSRMGLAGGSGELFF.

This chain connects TRBV2 to TRBJ1-1; possible D gene TRBD1, 5 bases. V was pared by 7 bases and J by 2 bases, with 8 bases between. The CDR3 spans 12 residues. In germline, CDR1 is SNHLY, CDR2 FYNNEI. The CDR3 sequence is CASKQGNTEAFF. Here the CDR3 DNA reads TGTGCCAGCAAGCAGGGTAACACTGAAGCTTTCTTT.

The chain is built from TRBV30 and TRBJ2-5; TRBD2 matches at 8 bases. The length of the CDR3 is 15 residues. CDR1 and CDR2 from the germline V gene are GTSNPN and SVGIG (reference sequence). V trimming: 0 bases; J trimming: 5 bases; junction bases outside the gene matches: 8. The CDR3 sequence: CAWSVFGGARETQYF. In DNA, the CDR3 is TGTGCCTGGAGTGTCTTCGGGGGGGCCCGGGAGACCCAGTACTTC.

The chain has TRBV18 and TRBJ2-5; TRBD1 aligns across 7 bases. CDR1 KGHSH and CDR2 LQKENI come from the germline V gene. With V trimmed by 3 bases and J by 3 bases, 7 bases remained unmatched. This CDR3 comprises 15 residues. This CDR3 reads CASSPRTGTKETQYF. The CDR3 nucleotides are TGTGCCAGCTCACCCCGGACAGGAACCAAAGAGACCCAGTACTTC.

The chain has TRBV7-8 and TRBJ1-2; no definite D call. Germline lookup yields CDR1 SGHVS and CDR2 FQNEAQ. Trimming took 3 bases from V and 6 from J, leaving 8 bases between them. The CDR3 runs to 12 residues. The CDR3 reads CASSLERNGYTF. In DNA form, the CDR3 reads TGTGCCAGCAGCTTGGAGAGGAATGGCTACACCTTC.

The rearrangement uses TRBV5-1 and TRBJ1-1, with 8 bases lining up with TRBD1. From germline, CDR1 is SGHRS and CDR2 YFSETQ. With V trimmed by 5 bases and J by 5 bases, 14 bases remained unmatched. This CDR3 has 16 residues. The DNA for the CDR3 is TGCGCCAGCAGATCCACGACAGGGGCGGTCGGGACTGAAGCTTTCTTT. This encodes CASRSTTGAVGTEAFF.

The genes are TRBV6-5 and TRBJ2-5; tentative D call: TRBD2 (6 bases). The germline CDR1 and CDR2 sequences are MNHEY and SVGAGI. Between the trimmed V and J ends, which lost 6 bases and 2 bases, there was a span of 13 bases. The CDR3 has 14 residues. CDR3 in DNA: TGTGCCAGCAGCACCGGGACTCAGCAAGAGACCCAGTACTTC. The encoded protein is CASSTGTQQETQYF.

The J gene is TRBJ2-3, the V gene TRBV5-4; 7 nucleotides align to TRBD2. CDR1 and CDR2 (germline): SGHNT, YYREEE (reference sequence). The ends lost 0 bases at V and 2 bases at J; junction bases unmatched: 6. The CDR3 runs 16 residues. In DNA, the CDR3 is TGTGCCAGCAGCTTGGAGGGCGGGAGCTACACAGATACGCAGTATTTT. It is translated as CASSLEGGSYTDTQYF.

The chain employs TRBV19 and TRBJ2-5; 9 nucleotides align to TRBD1. With 5 bases clipped from V and 4 bases from J, the junction kept 5 bases outside the gene matches. The germline V gene has CDR1 LNHDA and CDR2 SQIVND (reference sequence). CDR3 size: 14 residues. CDR3 loop: CASSPRTGAETQYF. DNA for the CDR3: TGTGCCAGTAGTCCGCGGACAGGGGCAGAGACCCAGTACTTC.

The chain joins TRBV30 to TRBJ2-2; 9 nucleotides match TRBD2. V was pared by 3 bases and J by 5 bases, with 7 bases of the junction left unmatched. CDR1 is GTSNPN and CDR2 is SVGIG in the germline V gene (reference sequence). This CDR3 comprises 15 residues. The CDR3 sequence: CAWRAVSGRTGELFF. The CDR3 DNA sequence: TGTGCCTGGAGAGCGGTCAGCGGGAGGACCGGGGAGCTGTTTTTT.

CDR3 amino acids: CASSKKGLGNTEAFF. The CDR3 DNA follows: TGTGCCAGCAGCAAAAAGGGGCTAGGGAACACTGAAGCTTTCTTT. The V and J genes are TRBV21-1 and TRBJ1-1; TRBD1, the D gene given by the table, was not confirmed from the DNA. TRBV21-1 is a pseudogene. The CDR3 covers 15 residues.

The J gene is TRBJ2-1, the V gene TRBV10-3; tentatively, D is TRBD2 (5 bases). Trimming took off 0 bases at V and 8 bases at J, with 14 bases between the two ends. The V gene's germline CDR1 is ENHRY and CDR2 SYGVKD. The CDR3 totals 15 residues. The chain's CDR3 is CAISESGTRVDEQFF. CDR3 in DNA: TGTGCCATCAGTGAGTCTGGCACTAGGGTTGATGAGCAGTTCTTC.

This chain uses TRBV11-2 with TRBJ1-1; weak D call: TRBD1 (6 bases). In germline, CDR1 is SGHAT, CDR2 FQNNGV. V dropped 1 base and J dropped 1 base, with 10 bases sitting between them. CDR3 length equals 15 residues. The CDR3 bases are TGTGCCAGCAGCTTAGGCAGGGGACGGAACACTGAAGCTTTCTTT. It translates to CASSLGRGRNTEAFF.

The V call is TRBV20-1, the J call TRBJ2-7; TRBD1 matches at 11 bases. Germline CDR1 DFQATT, CDR2 SNEGSKA (reference sequence). V lost 3 bases, J lost 11 bases, and 12 bases stayed unmatched. The CDR3 length is 14 residues. DNA of the CDR3: TGCAGTGCTAGTGTGCCGGGACAGGGGGGATCTGAGTACTTC. It codes for CSASVPGQGGSEYF.

V is TRBV2 and J is TRBJ2-7; a weak D match, TRBD1 (6 bases). This CDR3 region has 13 residues. Germline values: CDR1 SNHLY, CDR2 FYNNEI. V was cut by 7 bases and J by 6 bases, with 16 bases left in between. As DNA, the CDR3 is TGTGCCAGCACCTACCTACAGGGTTCCGAGCAGTACTTC. Translation: CASTYLQGSEQYF.

The J gene is TRBJ2-1, the V gene TRBV24-1, with a tentative D call TRBD1 (5 bases). The CDR3 is 15 residues long. The V gene's germline CDR1 is KGHDR and CDR2 SFDVKD. Trimming shortened V by 0 bases and J by 2 bases, and 7 bases separated the two germline ends. In DNA, the CDR3 is TGTGCCACCAGTGATTTGAGGGGTGCCTACAATGAGCAGTTCTTC. It is translated as CATSDLRGAYNEQFF.

The table lists this clone with a few counts. The V gene is TRBV6-1, the J gene TRBJ1-5; TRBD1 might be the D (6 bases). The CDR3 has 16 amino acids. V lost 0 bases and J 4 bases, leaving 13 bases between the germline ends. The germline gives CDR1 MNHNS, CDR2 SASEGT. As DNA, the CDR3 is TGTGCCAGCAGTGAAGCGATGGTTAGGGGGAATCAGCCCCAGCATTTT. It translates to CASSEAMVRGNQPQHF.

The V call is TRBV5-4, the J call TRBJ1-2; D perhaps matches TRBD1 (5 bases). The germline gives CDR1 SGHNT, CDR2 YYREEE (reference sequence). The ends were cut back, 3 bases at V and 6 bases at J, with 15 bases in the middle. The CDR3 runs to 14 residues. In DNA form, the CDR3 reads TGTGCCAGCAGCTCAGACAGAGTAAAGCATGGCTACACCTTC. Protein product: CASSSDRVKHGYTF.

This rearrangement joins TRBV11-2 to TRBJ2-2; 7 bases fit TRBD2. The CDR3 spans 15 residues. The V gene's germline CDR1 is SGHAT and CDR2 FQNNGV. V was pared by 5 bases and J by 3 bases, with 6 bases of the junction left unmatched. CDR3 sequence reads: CASSPTGGHTGELFF. The CDR3 nucleotides are TGTGCCAGCAGCCCCACGGGGGGACACACCGGGGAGCTGTTTTTT.

The chain couples TRBV18 to TRBJ1-1, with D unclear. The CDR3 spans 15 residues. Trimming took 2 bases from V and 5 from J, leaving 15 bases between them. Germline values: CDR1 KGHSH, CDR2 LQKENI. The CDR3 DNA sequence: TGTGCCAGCTCACCATCTCTTACCGGGAGGACTGAAGCTTTCTTT. It encodes CASSPSLTGRTEAFF.

This clone was counted only a few times. The V and J genes are TRBV18 and TRBJ2-1; D is possibly TRBD2 (6 bases). The CDR3 loop spans 13 amino acids. V lost 10 bases to trimming and J lost 7 bases, with 17 bases between them. Germline V lookup: CDR1 KGHSH, CDR2 LQKENI. The CDR3 DNA reads TGTGCCACCCGGGACTCAGCCGGGAATGAGCAGTTCTTC. Translation: CATRDSAGNEQFF.

The chain couples TRBV3-1 (or the pseudogene TRBV3-2) to TRBJ2-2, with 7 bases that match TRBD2. The CDR3 has 18 residues. Germline V CDR1 and CDR2: LGHDT, YNNKEL (reference sequence). Trimming cost V 3 bases and J 2 bases; bases outside gene matches: 12. CDR3 protein: CASSHISGSGYNTGELFF. In DNA form, the CDR3 reads TGTGCCAGCAGCCACATTAGCGGGTCCGGGTACAACACCGGGGAGCTGTTTTTT.

V is TRBV15 and J is TRBJ1-5; D is unresolved. Germline V gene data show CDR1 as LNHNV and CDR2 as YYDKDF (reference sequence). The length of the CDR3 is 15 residues. V was cut by 8 bases and J by 1 base, with 15 bases left in between. The DNA of the CDR3 is TGTGCCACCGTAAAAACGGGAGGGAGCAATCAGCCCCAGCATTTT. This codes for CATVKTGGSNQPQHF.

CDR3 residues: CATSDLRDSGGSTDTQYF. For the CDR3, the DNA is TGTGCCACCAGTGATTTGAGAGATAGCGGGGGTAGCACAGATACGCAGTATTTT. The V and J genes are TRBV24-1 and TRBJ2-3, with 9 bases identical to TRBD2. CDR3 size: 18 residues. Trimming removed 0 bases from V and 0 bases from J; junction bases left unmatched: 6. The germline V gene has CDR1 KGHDR and CDR2 SFDVKD.

This chain links TRBV4-1 with TRBJ2-2; 7 nucleotides align to TRBD1. Per germline, CDR1 MGHRA and CDR2 YSYEKL. The CDR3 extends over 15 amino acids. The trim removed 0 bases at V and 5 bases at J, leaving 3 bases unmatched. CDR3 sequence reads: CASSQDPGQTGELFF. In DNA form, the CDR3 reads TGCGCCAGCAGCCAAGATCCGGGACAGACCGGGGAGCTGTTTTTT.

The chain is built from TRBV19 and TRBJ1-2; D is unclear. With 7 bases removed from V and 2 bases from J, the gap between germline ends came to 14 bases. CDR1 is LNHDA and CDR2 is SQIVND in the germline V gene (reference sequence). The CDR3 sequence is 14 residues long. The CDR3 nucleotides are TGTGCCAGTACCCGGGATTATCGGAACTATGGCTACACCTTC. Protein sequence: CASTRDYRNYGYTF. Together with reference TRBV19 and TRBJ1-2, the CDR3 gives the full variable domain: DGGITQSPKYLFRKEGQNVTLSCEQNLNHDAMYWYRQDPGQGLRLIYYSQIVNDFQKGDIAEGYSVSREKKESFPLTVTSAQKNPTAFYLCASTRDYRNYGYTFGSGTRLTVV.